A selection of T cell receptor beta chains follows, all from one sample in a study of control samples from healthy donors and cancer patients. The protocol was immunoSEQ multiplex PCR, while the TCRdb copy is restricted to in-frame clones and leaves out a portion. The table includes 95,000 to 150,000 clones, approximately 87% detected once. Specimen: blood. These receptors all come from a man aged 30 to 45 in good health. Each CDR3 is given with its conserved first and last residue. D genes are given only for firm matches. Only part of the rows carry a size: once, few, many, or a class if the clone is expanded.

V gene	clone size	J gene	D gene	CDR3 protein	CDR3 DNA
TRBV27	.	TRBJ1-3	.	CASSLGYSGNTIYF	TGTGCCAGCAGTTTAGGCTACTCTGGAAACACCATATATTTT
TRBV9	.	TRBJ1-1	TRBD1	CASSVTTGTMNTEAFF	TGTGCCAGCAGCGTAACGACAGGGACCATGAACACTGAAGCTTTCTTT
TRBV20-1	.	TRBJ1-5	.	CSASQGSSYQPQHF	TGCAGTGCTAGTCAGGGGTCATCTTACCAGCCCCAGCATTTT
TRBV10-2	.	TRBJ1-1	TRBD1	CASSWSGGADTEAFF	TGCGCCAGCAGCTGGTCAGGGGGCGCGGACACTGAAGCTTTCTTT
TRBV30	.	TRBJ2-2	.	CAWSQLGANTGELFF	TGTGCCTGGAGTCAACTAGGGGCGAACACCGGGGAGCTGTTTTTT
TRBV6-4	.	TRBJ2-4	.	CASSDSVNSIQYF	TGTGCCAGCAGTGACTCAGTAAATAGCATTCAGTACTTC
TRBV25-1	.	TRBJ1-4	.	CASSESTGHMATNEKLFF	TGTGCCAGCAGTGAATCTACCGGACATATGGCAACTAATGAAAAACTGTTTTTT
TRBV24-1	once	TRBJ2-1	TRBD2	CATSDKTRLADEQFF	TGTGCCACCAGTGATAAAACACGACTAGCCGATGAGCAGTTCTTC
TRBV18	.	TRBJ1-1	.	CASSPPLAGYTEAFF	TGTGCCAGCTCACCACCGTTGGCCGGATACACTGAAGCTTTCTTT
TRBV27	.	TRBJ1-4	.	CASSLGTESNEKLFF	TGTGCCAGCAGTCTCGGGACCGAAAGCAATGAAAAACTGTTTTTT
TRBV24-1	.	TRBJ1-4	TRBD1	CATSDPQGANEKLFF	TGTGCCACCAGTGATCCACAGGGGGCTAATGAAAAACTGTTTTTT
TRBV29-1	.	TRBJ1-2	TRBD1	CSVAPFHRGERGYTF	TGCAGCGTTGCCCCTTTTCACAGGGGGGAAAGGGGCTACACCTTC
TRBV18	.	TRBJ2-2	.	CASSGRVNTGELFF	TGTGCCAGCTCGGGACGGGTGAACACCGGGGAGCTGTTTTTT
TRBV11-2	.	TRBJ1-4	TRBD1	CASSLAPRDRGNEKLFF	TGTGCCAGCAGCTTAGCGCCACGGGACAGGGGGAACGAAAAACTGTTTTTT
TRBV11-2	.	TRBJ2-3	.	CASSKGKDTQYF	TGTGCCAGCAGCAAGGGGAAAGATACGCAGTATTTT
TRBV19	.	TRBJ2-3	.	CASSSPGGPSTDTQYF	TGTGCCAGTAGTTCACCCGGGGGGCCTAGCACAGATACGCAGTATTTT
TRBV5-1	few	TRBJ1-1	.	CASSLATDNTEAFF	TGCGCCAGCAGCTTGGCAACAGACAACACTGAAGCTTTCTTT
TRBV19	.	TRBJ2-1	TRBD1	CASSISGGNEQFF	TGTGCCAGTAGTATCTCAGGGGGCAATGAGCAGTTCTTC
TRBV4-1	.	TRBJ2-1	.	CASSQVLGDEQFF	TGCGCCAGCAGCCAAGTACTCGGCGATGAGCAGTTCTTC
TRBV12-3/TRBV12-4	once	TRBJ1-1	.	CASSFTANTEAFF	TGTGCCAGCAGTTTTACTGCGAACACTGAAGCTTTCTTT
TRBV9	.	TRBJ1-2	TRBD1	CASSEGQGINYGYTF	TGTGCCAGCAGCGAGGGACAGGGGATAAACTATGGCTACACCTTC
TRBV6-5	.	TRBJ1-1	.	CASSQTGGGTEAFF	TGTGCCAGCAGTCAAACGGGCGGGGGAACTGAAGCTTTCTTT
TRBV7-2	.	TRBJ1-5	.	CASSLFTGSNQPQHF	TGTGCCAGCAGCTTATTTACAGGCAGCAATCAGCCCCAGCATTTT
TRBV6-5	.	TRBJ2-3	.	CASGQRYTDTQYF	TGTGCCAGCGGTCAGCGGTACACAGATACGCAGTATTTT
TRBV14	.	TRBJ1-2	.	CASSQLLSPNYGYTF	TGTGCCAGCAGCCAACTTCTTTCCCCTAACTATGGCTACACCTTC
TRBV5-1	.	TRBJ1-6	.	CASRQENNSPLHF	TGCGCCAGCCGACAGGAAAACAATTCACCCCTCCACTTT